Listed here are 13 T cell receptor beta chains from one sample, sequenced in a study of T cell responses to AZD1222 COVID-19 vaccine. The assay was immunoSEQ multiplex PCR, and TCRdb's table has in-frame clones only and misses some. The sample records 90,000 to 150,000 clones, roughly 90% being singletons. The sample in question was peripheral blood, obtained on day 0 of AZD1222 vaccination. The receptors stem from an adult in good health.

The chain recombines TRBV6-4 with TRBJ2-1; D gene unclear. CDR3 size: 15 residues. V lost 4 bases to trimming and J lost 5 bases, with 15 bases between them. CDR1 and CDR2 (germline): MRHNA, SNTAGT. Written as DNA, the CDR3 is TGTGCCAGCAGTGCCTTCGGCGGCTCAAACAATGAGCAGTTCTTC. Encoded protein: CASSAFGGSNNEQFF.

The rearrangement joins TRBV12-3 or TRBV12-4 to TRBJ2-1; no clear D gene. The ends were cut back, 2 bases at V and 4 bases at J, with 6 bases in the middle. CDR3 size: 13 residues. CDR3 sequence (DNA): TGTGCCAGCAGTTTACGCAGTTACAATGAGCAGTTCTTC. Its protein is CASSLRSYNEQFF.

The rearrangement joins TRBV15 to TRBJ2-3; D is possibly TRBD1 (5 bases). The germline V gene has CDR1 LNHNV and CDR2 YYDKDF (reference sequence). The CDR3 sequence is 15 residues long. Trimming removed 5 bases at V and 1 base at J, with 13 bases between. The CDR3 DNA follows: TGTGCCACCAGCGGGGCCCCCGGGCGCACAGATACGCAGTATTTT. The encoded protein is CATSGAPGRTDTQYF.

The chain has TRBV13 and TRBJ1-2, with 7 bases that match TRBD1. Per the germline V gene, CDR1 is PRHDT and CDR2 is FYEKMQ (reference sequence). J was trimmed by 4 bases and V by 4 bases; bases with no gene match: 12. This CDR3 contains 16 residues. For the CDR3, the DNA is TGTGCCAGCAGCTCCTCGGCGGGAGGGGGCGGCTATGGCTACACCTTC. This gives the protein CASSSSAGGGGYGYTF.

The rearrangement links TRBV5-6 to TRBJ1-6, with unresolved D. V lost 0 bases, J lost 4 bases, and 8 bases lay in between. This CDR3 has 15 residues. The germline gives CDR1 SGHDT, CDR2 YYEEEE. CDR3 coding DNA: TGTGCCAGCAGCTTGGACAGACCTTATAATTCACCCCTCCACTTT. Its protein is CASSLDRPYNSPLHF.

The chain employs TRBV5-1 and TRBJ1-4; a weak D match, TRBD1 (5 bases). The germline CDR1 and CDR2 sequences are SGHRS and YFSETQ. The CDR3 is 14 amino acids. V lost 4 bases and J 11 bases, leaving 18 bases between the germline ends. CDR3 sequence reads: CASSPVAGYGKLFF. CDR3 coding DNA: TGCGCCAGCAGCCCTGTGGCAGGGTATGGGAAACTGTTTTTT.

This clone was seen only a few times. CDR3 DNA: TGTGCCAGCAGTGGCGGGAGCTGGGGGGTGGATACGCAGTATTTT. As protein: CASSGGSWGVDTQYF. The J gene is TRBJ2-3, the V gene TRBV5-4, with 7 positions matching TRBD2. The V gene's germline CDR1 is SGHNT and CDR2 YYREEE (reference sequence). V lost 5 bases and J lost 6; bases outside the gene matches: 12. The CDR3 is 15 residues long.

This chain joins TRBV28 and TRBJ1-5, with TRBD1 as a possible D gene (6 bases). Trimming took off 5 bases at V and 0 bases at J, with 11 bases between the two ends. Germline lookup yields CDR1 MDHEN and CDR2 SYDVKM. The CDR3 runs 15 residues. CDR3 protein: CASSLAGDSNQPQHF. As DNA, the CDR3 is TGTGCCAGCAGTCTAGCAGGGGATAGCAATCAGCCCCAGCATTTT.

This chain joins TRBV28 and TRBJ2-5; 8 nucleotides align to TRBD1. Trimming cost V 5 bases and J 6 bases; bases outside gene matches: 11. The germline V gene has CDR1 MDHEN and CDR2 SYDVKM. The CDR3 is 15 residues long. CDR3 nucleotide sequence: TGTGCCAGCAGTCCCTCGACAGGGGCTGACAAGACCCAGTACTTC. It translates to CASSPSTGADKTQYF.

The chain recombines TRBV28 with TRBJ1-1, with TRBD1 matching 9 bases. Trimming cost V 3 bases and J 8 bases; bases outside gene matches: 10. This CDR3 comprises 15 residues. Germline V CDR1 and CDR2: MDHEN, SYDVKM. CDR3 sequence: CASSFETGGNSEAFF. CDR3 bases: TGTGCCAGCAGTTTCGAAACAGGGGGCAATTCCGAAGCTTTCTTT.

The chain recombines TRBV28 with TRBJ1-2; D might be TRBD1 (6 bases). Germline CDR1 and CDR2: MDHEN and SYDVKM. The ends were cut back, 2 bases at V and 5 bases at J, with 12 bases in the middle. This CDR3 comprises 14 residues. CDR3 bases: TGTGCCAGCAGTTTAGAGGGGAGGGGGTATGGCTACACCTTC. Translating gives CASSLEGRGYGYTF.

The chain carries TRBV5-1 and TRBJ1-4, with D possibly being TRBD1 (6 bases). Trimming took 5 bases from V and 8 from J, leaving 16 bases between them. The CDR3 length is 14 residues. Germline CDR1 reads SGHRS; CDR2 reads YFSETQ. The CDR3 nucleotides read TGCGCCAGCAGGGTTGGTACAGGGTACGAAAAACTGTTTTTT. Translation gives CASRVGTGYEKLFF.

The chain recombines TRBV2 with TRBJ1-6; D is ambiguous. The CDR3 length is 13 residues. V gave up 4 bases and J gave up 11 bases, with 12 bases separating them. CDR1 is SNHLY and CDR2 is FYNNEI in the germline V gene. The CDR3 loop is CASSGLQVTPLHF. Written as DNA, the CDR3 is TGTGCCAGCAGTGGGCTTCAGGTGACACCCCTCCACTTT.